Reported below is one TCR beta chain. This sample was taken from a study of blood T cell repertoires in COVID-19. The overall study: Acute-phase and convalescent COVID-19 samples originated in the United States, Italy and Spain. PBMCs, B-cell-depleted T cells, or T cells were the source of the cDNA or gDNA that made up the material.

As processed by the authors: Nucleated cell counts were estimated from reference gene primer amplification. Sequencing was performed with immunoSEQ multiplex PCR; in TCRdb, only in-frame clones are kept and a portion is missing. V, J and clone size are those of that table, while D and trimming were read from the DNA. Among about 200,000 clones listed, over 70% were seen once. The receptor comes from a woman in her 50s with acute or convalescent COVID-19. Sequenced input: peripheral blood.

The CDR3 sequence is CASSSGTRGEQFF. CDR3 coding DNA: TGCGCCAGCAGTTCCGGGACTAGGGGTGAGCAGTTCTTC. V is TRBV10-1 and J is TRBJ2-1; TRBD2 aligns across 8 bases. Trimming at V came to 5 bases and at J to 9 bases, leaving 6 bases not matched to a gene. Per germline, CDR1 WNHNN and CDR2 SYGVQD (reference sequence). The CDR3 spans 13 residues.